These 3 T cell receptor beta chains came from one sample sequenced in a study of T cell repertoires in ileal Crohn's disease (dated by TCRdb to about 2019). This sample's time point label indicates: neoterminal ileum biopsy at postoperative endoscopy, about 6 months after surgery. Libraries were constructed by the immunoSEQ multiplex PCR assay. What TCRdb holds here is the immuneACCESS table cut down to in-frame rearrangements. Part of the clones is not present; checked against another copy, under half of the missing clones reflect an unresolved V gene, and the others are unexplained. The sample yields about 11,000 clones; approximately 85% were counted once. Roughly 6.9% of the sample lies in the top ten. The sequenced sample consisted of ileal tissue. Every receptor here comes from an adult with Crohn's disease.

The J gene is TRBJ1-1, the V gene TRBV2; 7 bases map to TRBD1. CDR1 SNHLY and CDR2 FYNNEI come from the germline V gene. This CDR3 contains 14 residues. V dropped 6 bases and J dropped 0; count of bases not matched to a gene: 4. CDR3 in DNA: TGTGCCAGCAGCCGGGACAGTTTGAACACTGAAGCTTTCTTT. Translated, it gives CASSRDSLNTEAFF.

The chain combines TRBV2 with TRBJ2-2; D might be TRBD1 (5 bases). The V end lost 7 bases, the J end lost 0 bases, and 12 bases lay between the germline ends. Germline V gene lookup returns CDR1 SNHLY and CDR2 FYNNEI. This CDR3 spans 15 amino acids. DNA for the CDR3: TGTGCCAGCATTCAGGGTTTATCGAACACCGGGGAGCTGTTTTTT. Protein: CASIQGLSNTGELFF.

To note about this clone: The junction shows a germline mismatch at one end, possibly a read error. This chain connects TRBV6-1 to TRBJ2-2; tentatively, D is TRBD1 (6 bases). The germline CDR1 and CDR2 sequences are MNHNS and SASEGT. CDR3 length: 14 residues. The CDR3 here is CANRAGVDTGELFF. The CDR3 DNA reads as TGCGCTAACCGGGCAGGGGTTGACACCGGGGAGCTGTTTTTT.